Listed below are T cell receptor beta chains from one sample, sequenced in a study of CD8+CD57+ T cells in acquired aplastic anemia. TCRdb redid the calling of the reads with MiXCR, one entry per CDR3 protein. Of around 180,000 distinct CDR3 sequences in the sample, about three fifths are singletons; the top ten hold 45%. Source material: sorted CD4+, CD8+, or CD8+CD57+ T cells (not recorded which) from PBMCs. These receptor sequences come from a human donor in good health. Each CDR3 is given with its conserved first and last residue. A D gene is named only where the DNA matches it firmly. Clone size is stated in some rows and not others, as once, few, many or a class when expanded.

clone_size	j_call	cdr3_length	d_call	v_call	cdr3_aa	cdr3_nt
few	TRBJ1-6	16	.	TRBV14	CASSLITGGNNSPLHF	TGTGCCAGCAGCCTTATTACAGGTGGGAACAATTCACCCCTCCACTTT
many	TRBJ1-1	14	.	TRBV6-6	CASSYEWAGAEAFF	TGTGCCAGCAGTTACGAGTGGGCTGGCGCTGAAGCTTTCTTT
.	TRBJ2-2	15	TRBD2	TRBV9	CASRAGGKNTGELFF	TGTGCCAGCAGAGCGGGGGGCAAGAACACCGGGGAGCTGTTTTTT
few	TRBJ1-4	15	.	TRBV15	CATSSRQTLDRKLFF	TGTGCCACCAGCAGCCGACAAACCTTGGATAGAAAACTGTTTTTT
.	TRBJ1-2	12	.	TRBV7-3	CASSPGAGAPTF	TGTGCCAGCAGCCCTGGGGCAGGGGCTCCCACCTTC
.	TRBJ2-5	18	TRBD2	TRBV7-2	CASSIGTSGRLTQETQYF	TGTGCCAGCAGCATCGGGACTAGCGGGAGGCTCACCCAAGAGACCCAGTACTTC
.	TRBJ1-5	16	.	TRBV5-5	CASLLGVGAGNQPQHF	TGTGCCAGCCTGTTGGGAGTAGGGGCTGGCAATCAGCCCCAGCATTTT
many	TRBJ1-5	17	.	TRBV7-8	CASSRHPGPLSNQPQHF	TGTGCCAGCAGTCGTCACCCGGGGCCTCTGAGCAATCAGCCCCAGCATTTT
.	TRBJ2-2	16	.	TRBV24-1	CATSDPAGPNTGELFF	TGTGCCACCAGTGATCCCGCGGGACCGAACACCGGGGAGCTGTTTTTT
many	TRBJ2-4	13	.	TRBV6-2/TRBV6-3	CASSYVSTPGLYF	TGTGCCAGCAGTTACGTGTCCACCCCAGGATTGTACTTC
.	TRBJ2-1	15	TRBD1	TRBV7-2	CASTPPGTGGSEQFF	TGTGCCAGCACACCACCCGGGACAGGGGGCTCTGAGCAGTTCTTC
.	TRBJ2-7	16	TRBD2	TRBV15	CATSRVGTSGIYEQYF	TGTGCCACCAGCAGAGTAGGGACTAGCGGGATCTACGAGCAGTACTTC
once	TRBJ2-5	12	.	TRBV15	CATSRDQATQYF	TGCGCCACCAGCAGAGATCAAGCGACCCAGTACTTC
.	TRBJ1-2	12	.	TRBV20-1	CSASRPNYGYTF	TGCAGTGCTTCGAGACCTAACTATGGCTACACCTTC
.	TRBJ1-6	15	.	TRBV4-3	CASSQSGGRDSPLHF	TGCGCCAGCAGCCAATCCGGAGGTAGGGATTCACCCCTCCACTTT
.	TRBJ1-2	13	TRBD1	TRBV29-1	CSDFTGGNYGYTF	TGCAGCGACTTCACAGGGGGCAACTATGGCTACACCTTC
.	TRBJ1-2	13	TRBD1	TRBV7-3	CASSSGQGGGYTF	TGTGCCAGCAGTTCCGGACAGGGTGGTGGCTACACCTTC
.	TRBJ2-7	15	TRBD1	TRBV14	CASSQDPGGAKAQYF	TGTGCCAGCAGCCAAGATCCAGGGGGCGCGAAAGCACAGTACTTC
.	TRBJ2-3	18	TRBD2	TRBV7-3	CASSLVVAGGPGADTQYF	TGTGCCAGCAGCTTAGTCGTAGCGGGGGGGCCCGGCGCAGATACGCAGTATTTT
.	TRBJ1-4	13	.	TRBV20-1	CSAKAGSNEKLFF	TGCAGTGCGAAGGCGGGGAGTAATGAAAAACTGTTTTTT
many	TRBJ1-2	15	.	TRBV7-2	CASSPREGARSGYTF	TGTGCCAGCAGCCCCCGTGAGGGAGCCCGGAGTGGCTACACCTTC